Sequencing of this T cell receptor beta chain was carried out in a study of blood T cell repertoires in COVID-19. Across the study: T cells, B-cell-depleted T cells, or PBMCs provided the cDNA or gDNA that served as material.

Sequenced by immunoSEQ multiplex PCR; TCRdb stores in-frame clones only, minus some. The sample records tens of thousands of clones, roughly 91% being singletons. This receptor was identified in a man aged 45-65 years with active COVID-19. Material: peripheral blood.

The CDR3 loop is CATSRDPGQYLNQPQHF. DNA of the CDR3: TGTGCCACCAGCAGAGATCCCGGACAGTACCTCAATCAGCCCCAGCATTTT. V usage is TRBV15 and J usage is TRBJ1-5; D perhaps matches TRBD1 (6 bases). V dropped 0 bases and J dropped 3 bases, with 15 bases sitting between them. The germline CDR1 and CDR2 sequences are LNHNV and YYDKDF (reference sequence). The CDR3 has 17 residues.